The clone carrying this TCR beta chain was recorded once. This sample was taken from a study of blood T cell repertoires in COVID-19. Produced via immunoSEQ multiplex PCR; TCRdb's table is partial and in-frame only. The table lists 200,000 to 250,000 clones, more than 70% of them singletons. Sequenced: peripheral blood. This clonotype was sampled from a woman aged 55-70 years with acute or convalescent COVID-19.

The CDR3 bases are TGTGCCAGTAGTATAGATCACCCCCCAGAGGTAAATCAGCCCCAGCATTTT. Protein: CASSIDHPPEVNQPQHF. This chain connects TRBV19 to TRBJ1-5; no reliable D call. V was shortened by 0 bases and J by 4 bases, with 16 bases between the two germline ends. This CDR3 contains 17 residues. Germline V CDR1 and CDR2: LNHDA, SQIVND (reference sequence).